Presented here are 21 T cell receptor beta chains from one specimen sequenced in a study of beta chain features in type 1 diabetes. Findings of the study overall: The study found moderately but significantly shorter TCRB CDR3s in all four CD4+ subsets of Type 1 diabetes patients.

Antigen specificity for these receptors is unknown. All of the isolated RNA was reverse transcribed, so expressed TCRB transcripts were sequenced. The repertoire was sequenced with immunoSEQ multiplex PCR; TCRdb's copy has only in-frame clones and lacks some. The table has about 650,000 clones, roughly an eighth seen once. Sequencing was carried out using naive CD4+ T cells from blood. These receptors all come from a man aged 25-40 years with type 1 diabetes.

This clone turned up a few times. The CDR3 spells CASSLTGQERTEAFF. The CDR3 bases are TGTGCCAGCTCACTTACCGGACAGGAGAGGACTGAAGCTTTCTTT. The chain is built from TRBV18 and TRBJ1-1; 7 bases match TRBD1. J lost 5 bases, V lost 4 bases, and 10 bases had no gene match. The CDR3 sequence is 15 residues long. Germline V lookup: CDR1 KGHSH, CDR2 LQKENI.

With respect to this clone: The sample contains more than one DNA sequence encoding this CDR3. The CDR3 loop reads CASSPGPTDTQYF. CDR3 DNA: TGTGCCAGCAGCCCCGGGCCCACAGATACGCAGTATTTT. The rearrangement uses TRBV7-2 and TRBJ2-3, with D unresolved. Germline CDR1 SGHTA, CDR2 FQGNSA. CDR3 length: 13 amino acids. Trimming took 5 bases from V and 2 from J, leaving 8 bases between them.

CDR3 nucleotides: TGTGCCAGCAGCGACAGCAGAAACACCGGGGAGCTGTTTTTT. Amino acids: CASSDSRNTGELFF. The chain links TRBV7-6 to TRBJ2-2, with TRBD1 as a possible D gene (5 bases). The germline V gene encodes CDR1 SGHVS and CDR2 FNYEAQ. CDR3 size: 14 residues. The V end lost 5 bases, the J end lost 2 bases, and 9 bases lay between the germline ends.

The chain is built from TRBV7-8 and TRBJ2-5; a possible D gene is TRBD2 (6 bases). The CDR3 loop spans 16 amino acids. CDR1 is SGHVS and CDR2 is FQNEAQ in the germline V gene. Between the trimmed V and J ends, which lost 3 bases and 5 bases, there was a span of 19 bases. CDR3 loop: CASSFPKGRELETQYF. The DNA for the CDR3 is TGTGCCAGCAGCTTCCCTAAGGGACGGGAGCTGGAGACCCAGTACTTC.

Only a few counts were recorded for this clone. The chain combines TRBV7-8 with TRBJ2-4; no clear D gene. The CDR3 totals 14 residues. Trimming cost V 5 bases and J 1 base, with 9 bases left between them. Germline V gene sequence: CDR1 SGHVS, CDR2 FQNEAQ. The CDR3 region is CASSPGLAKNIQYF. CDR3 in DNA: TGTGCCAGCAGCCCGGGCCTGGCCAAAAACATTCAGTACTTC.

This clone appeared a few times. The CDR3 bases are TGTGCCAGCAGTATGGGTTTAAGCGCCCGCACAGATACGCAGTATTTT. It yields the protein CASSMGLSARTDTQYF. The chain is built from TRBV7-2 and TRBJ2-3; no firm D call. Trimming removed 6 bases at V and 1 base at J, with 17 bases between. The CDR3 runs to 16 residues. The germline V gene has CDR1 SGHTA and CDR2 FQGNSA.

CDR3: CASSLWALSGQGSPLHF. The CDR3 region has the DNA TGTGCCAGCAGTTTATGGGCGTTGAGTGGGCAGGGTTCACCCCTCCACTTT. The chain joins TRBV27 to TRBJ1-6, with TRBD1 as a possible D gene (5 bases). The germline V gene encodes CDR1 MNHEY and CDR2 SMNVEV (reference sequence). V dropped 1 base and J dropped 9 bases, with 19 bases sitting between them. The CDR3 is made up of 17 amino acids.

The genes are TRBV7-3 and TRBJ1-2; 9 bases are a match to TRBD1. This CDR3 has 13 amino acids. V lost 5 bases and J lost 8; bases outside the gene matches: 6. Germline assignment: CDR1 SGHTA and CDR2 FQGTGA. The CDR3 nucleotides read TGTGCCAGCAGCCTCCGACAGGGGGAAGGCTACACCTTC. Protein product: CASSLRQGEGYTF.

The V call is TRBV11-3, the J call TRBJ1-1; D gene ambiguous. Trimming shortened V by 4 bases and J by 2 bases, and 11 bases separated the two germline ends. The CDR3 is 14 residues long. Per the germline V gene, CDR1 is SGHNT and CDR2 is YENEEA. CDR3 region: CASSSDPVNTEAFF. For the CDR3, the DNA is TGTGCCAGCAGCTCAGACCCGGTTAACACTGAAGCTTTCTTT.

As to this clone: This specimen includes other DNA sequences encoding the same CDR3. J is TRBJ1-1 and V is TRBV18; D not certain. The germline V gene has CDR1 KGHSH and CDR2 LQKENI. The CDR3 covers 12 residues. V was trimmed by 3 bases and J by 1 base, leaving 3 bases between them. CDR3: CASSPQNTEAFF. The CDR3 coding sequence is TGTGCCAGCTCACCGCAGAACACTGAAGCTTTCTTT.

This clone has more than one count but fewer than ten. The CDR3 reads CASSSQGNSYNEQFF. The DNA for the CDR3 is TGTGCCAGCAGTTCACAGGGAAACTCCTACAATGAGCAGTTCTTC. The chain uses TRBV2 and TRBJ2-1; a possible D gene is TRBD1 (6 bases). Trimming removed 5 bases at V and 0 bases at J, with 11 bases between. The CDR3 covers 15 residues. Germline CDR1 and CDR2: SNHLY and FYNNEI.

In this sample, this clone turned up a few times. The genes are TRBV28 and TRBJ2-6; 7 positions agree with TRBD1. This CDR3 comprises 17 residues. Germline CDR1 MDHEN, CDR2 SYDVKM. With V trimmed by 6 bases and J by 0 bases, 8 bases remained unmatched. The CDR3 DNA is TGTGCCAGCAGATACCCGACAGGGAACTCTGGGGCCAACGTCCTGACTTTC. Translation gives CASRYPTGNSGANVLTF.

This clone has more than one count but fewer than ten. The CDR3 DNA sequence: TGTGCCAGCAGCTCCGGACTCAACTCTGGGGCCAACGTCCTGACTTTC. Protein product: CASSSGLNSGANVLTF. This chain uses TRBV11-3 with TRBJ2-6, with D possibly being TRBD2 (5 bases). Per the germline V gene, CDR1 is SGHNT and CDR2 is YENEEA. The V end was cut by 4 bases, the J end by 0 bases, with 10 bases between. The CDR3 length is 16 residues.

This rearrangement joins TRBV2 to TRBJ1-1; perhaps TRBD1 as D (6 bases). The V and J ends lost 6 bases and 7 bases respectively, with 12 bases between them. The CDR3 totals 12 residues. The V gene's germline CDR1 is SNHLY and CDR2 FYNNEI. The CDR3 nucleotides read TGTGCCAGCAGCCAAACAGGGAGTGAAGCTTTCTTT. This sequence encodes CASSQTGSEAFF.

This rearrangement joins TRBV13 to TRBJ2-7; maybe TRBD2 (5 bases). Trimming pared 5 bases from V and 4 bases from J, leaving 12 bases between. This CDR3 has 13 amino acids. The germline V gene encodes CDR1 PRHDT and CDR2 FYEKMQ (reference sequence). As DNA, the CDR3 is TGTGCCAGCAGCCCCGGACGGGAATACGAGCAGTACTTC. Translation gives CASSPGREYEQYF.

About this clone itself: The sample holds other DNA sequences that translate to the same CDR3. This chain links TRBV5-1 with TRBJ1-5; 7 bases are shared with TRBD1. J gave up 7 bases and V 0 bases, and 4 bases lay outside the gene matches. The CDR3 loop spans 14 amino acids. Germline V gives CDR1 SGHRS, CDR2 YFSETQ. The chain's CDR3 is CASSLGQGGQPQHF. CDR3 nucleotides: TGCGCCAGCAGCTTGGGACAGGGTGGGCAGCCCCAGCATTTT.

This clone was detected a few times. This chain connects TRBV4-2 to TRBJ2-3; no clear D gene. The V end lost 0 bases, the J end lost 0 bases, and 13 bases lay between the germline ends. CDR3 length: 17 amino acids. CDR1 is LGHNA and CDR2 is YNFKEQ in the germline V gene. The chain's CDR3 is CASSQEVETPSTDTQYF. CDR3 coding DNA: TGTGCCAGCAGCCAAGAGGTGGAGACACCTAGCACAGATACGCAGTATTTT.

Details on this clone: The same CDR3 is also encoded by other DNA sequences in this sample. The chain combines TRBV5-1 with TRBJ2-3, with D unresolved. CDR3 length: 12 residues. The germline CDR1 and CDR2 sequences are SGHRS and YFSETQ. V gave up 0 bases and J gave up 6 bases, with 5 bases separating them. CDR3: CASSLEADTQYF. Written as DNA, the CDR3 is TGCGCCAGCAGCTTGGAGGCGGATACGCAGTATTTT. The variable domain in full, with the rest retrieved from reference TRBV5-1 and TRBJ2-3, is KAGVTQTPRYLIKTRGQQVTLSCSPISGHRSVSWYQQTPGQGLQFLFEYFSETQRNKGNFPGRFSGRQFSNSRSEMNVSTLELGDSALYLCASSLEADTQYFGPGTRLTVL.

This clone was found a few times. This same CDR3 is encoded by further DNA sequences in the sample. The gene calls are TRBV5-4 and TRBJ2-1; D may be TRBD2 (7 bases). The CDR3 extends over 15 amino acids. The V end was cut by 0 bases, the J end by 6 bases, with 13 bases between. Germline loops: CDR1 SGHNT, CDR2 YYREEE (reference sequence). The CDR3 DNA reads as TGTGCCAGCAGCTTGGCAAGGGGGGGTCTCAATGAGCAGTTCTTC. It encodes CASSLARGGLNEQFF. The variable domain in full, completed from reference TRBV5-4 and TRBJ2-1, reads ETGVTQSPTHLIKTRGQQVTLRCSSQSGHNTVSWYQQALGQGPQFIFQYYREEENGRGNFPPRFSGLQFPNYSSELNVNALELDDSALYLCASSLARGGLNEQFFGPGTRLTVL.

In its sample, this clone was seen a few times. V usage is TRBV25-1 and J usage is TRBJ2-1; 7 positions match TRBD2. The germline gives CDR1 MGHDK, CDR2 SYGVNS. V shed 5 bases, J shed 8 bases, and the junction held 9 bases outside the gene matches. This CDR3 is 14 amino acids long. CDR3 in DNA: TGTGCCAGCAGTCCGGAGGGGACTAAGGATGAGCAGTTCTTC. Translation gives CASSPEGTKDEQFF.

The chain joins TRBV6-5 to TRBJ1-1; 8 nucleotides line up with TRBD1. V lost 2 bases, J lost 0 bases, and 2 bases stayed unmatched. CDR1 and CDR2 from the germline V gene are MNHEY and SVGAGI. The CDR3 runs to 15 residues. CDR3 sequence: CASSYDRGLNTEAFF. CDR3 DNA: TGTGCCAGCAGTTACGACAGGGGATTGAACACTGAAGCTTTCTTT.